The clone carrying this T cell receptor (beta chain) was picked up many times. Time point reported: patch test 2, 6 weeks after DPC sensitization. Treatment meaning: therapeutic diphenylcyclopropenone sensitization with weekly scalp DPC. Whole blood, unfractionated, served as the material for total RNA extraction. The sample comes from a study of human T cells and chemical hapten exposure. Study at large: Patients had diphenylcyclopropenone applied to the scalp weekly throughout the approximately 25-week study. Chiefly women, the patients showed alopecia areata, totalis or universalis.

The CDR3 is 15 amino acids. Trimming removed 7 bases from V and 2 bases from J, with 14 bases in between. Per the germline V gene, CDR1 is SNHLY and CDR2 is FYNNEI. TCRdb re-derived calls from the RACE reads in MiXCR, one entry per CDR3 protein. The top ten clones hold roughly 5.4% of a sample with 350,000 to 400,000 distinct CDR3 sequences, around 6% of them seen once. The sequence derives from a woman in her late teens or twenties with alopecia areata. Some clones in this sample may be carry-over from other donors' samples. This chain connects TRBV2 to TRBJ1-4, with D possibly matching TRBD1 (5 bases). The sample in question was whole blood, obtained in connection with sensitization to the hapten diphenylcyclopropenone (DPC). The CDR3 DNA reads TGTGCCAGCAAGGTTGGCTGGGGGACTAATGAAAAACTGTTTTTT. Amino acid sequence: CASKVGWGTNEKLFF.